The entry that follows covers one TCR beta chain sequence. The antigen is undetermined. In TCRdb, the RT-PCR reads were re-called with MiXCR into one record per CDR3 protein. The table records about 520,000 distinct CDR3 sequences, less than 7.5% of them present only once. These data come from a study of response to subunit inactivated influenza vaccine. Points from the study as a whole: The study's authors posited that every seasonal influenza vaccination enlists few new T cells.

This receptor was taken from a man aged 50 to 69 who received an inactivated influenza vaccine. The source was PBMCs from blood, collected approximately 25 months after vaccination.

The CDR3 region is CATKTGTEATTQYF. The CDR3, as DNA: TGTGCCACCAAAACCGGGACAGAGGCAACCACGCAGTATTTT. The chain employs TRBV15 and TRBJ2-3; 7 nucleotides match TRBD1. Germline V CDR1 and CDR2: LNHNV, YYDKDF (reference sequence). The J segment lost 9 bases and the V segment lost 7 bases, leaving 13 bases of the junction unmatched. The CDR3 has 14 amino acids.